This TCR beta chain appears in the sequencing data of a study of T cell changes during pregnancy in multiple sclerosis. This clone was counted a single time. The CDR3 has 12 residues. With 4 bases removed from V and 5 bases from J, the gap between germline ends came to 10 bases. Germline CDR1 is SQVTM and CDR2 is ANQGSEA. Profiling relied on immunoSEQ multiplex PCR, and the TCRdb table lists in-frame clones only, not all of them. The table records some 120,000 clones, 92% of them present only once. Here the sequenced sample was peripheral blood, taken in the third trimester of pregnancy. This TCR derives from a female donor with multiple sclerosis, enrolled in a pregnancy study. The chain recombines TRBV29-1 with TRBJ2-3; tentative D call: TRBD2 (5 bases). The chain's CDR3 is CSVGGSQDTQYF. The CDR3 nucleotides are TGCAGCGTTGGCGGGTCACAAGATACGCAGTATTTT.